Following are 30 T cell receptor beta chains from one sample sequenced in a study of cytomegalovirus exposure and HLA in healthy donors. PCR involved 60 Vbeta and 13 Jbeta primers. Clones were sequenced by immunoSEQ multiplex PCR, and TCRdb holds only the in-frame ones, with some missing. The sample records 75,000 to 90,000 clones, roughly 64% being singletons. Sequencing used PBMCs. All receptors come from a woman aged 40 to 50 in good health and CMV-seropositive.

The J gene is TRBJ1-1, the V gene TRBV5-6, with 11 bases identical to TRBD1. The CDR3 contains 15 residues. Trimming removed 4 bases from V and 3 bases from J; junction bases left unmatched: 5. Germline assignment: CDR1 SGHDT and CDR2 YYEEEE. The CDR3 protein is CASSLGQGAYTEAFF. CDR3 in DNA: TGTGCCAGCAGCCTAGGACAGGGGGCGTACACTGAAGCTTTCTTT.

The chain combines TRBV28 with TRBJ1-2, with 9 bases that match TRBD1. Germline CDR1 and CDR2: MDHEN and SYDVKM. The CDR3 length is 14 residues. The V and J ends lost 4 bases and 6 bases, in that order; junction bases with no gene match: 6. In DNA, the CDR3 is TGTGCCAGCAGTTACTCCGGGACAGGGAATGGCTACACCTTC. It translates to CASSYSGTGNGYTF.

This chain connects TRBV9 to TRBJ2-5, with 8 positions matching TRBD2. The ends lost 3 bases at V and 4 bases at J; junction bases unmatched: 8. The CDR3 totals 15 residues. CDR1 is SGDLS and CDR2 is YYNGEE in the germline V gene. CDR3: CASSAGTSRSETQYF. The CDR3 nucleotides read TGTGCCAGCAGCGCAGGGACTAGTAGGTCAGAGACCCAGTACTTC. The full variable domain, completed using reference TRBV9 and TRBJ2-5, is DSGVTQTPKHLITATGQRVTLRCSPRSGDLSVYWYQQSLDQGLQFLIQYYNGEERAKGNILERFSAQQFPDLHSELNLSSLELGDSALYFCASSAGTSRSETQYFGPGTRLLVL.

This clone appeared once. The gene calls are TRBV27 and TRBJ1-2; TRBD1 matches 10 bases. V dropped 5 bases and J dropped 5; count of bases not matched to a gene: 8. The CDR3 sequence is 15 residues long. The germline V gene encodes CDR1 MNHEY and CDR2 SMNVEV (reference sequence). The DNA of the CDR3 is TGTGCCAGCAGTCTGGGACAGGGGAGAGGATATGGCTACACCTTC. It is translated as CASSLGQGRGYGYTF.

The chain recombines TRBV29-1 with TRBJ2-7; D is possibly TRBD2 (5 bases). V lost 2 bases and J lost 6, with 11 bases in between. This CDR3 spans 12 amino acids. Germline CDR1 SQVTM, CDR2 ANQGSEA. CDR3 in DNA: TGCAGCGTTGAAATTATAGGAGGCGAGCAGTACTTC. As protein: CSVEIIGGEQYF.

V usage is TRBV5-1 and J usage is TRBJ1-3; 8 bases match TRBD1. The junction had 7 bases not matched to a gene; V was cut back by 4 bases and J by 4 bases. Germline CDR1 and CDR2: SGHRS and YFSETQ. CDR3 length equals 15 residues. DNA of the CDR3: TGCGCCAGCAGCCTTCAGGGGGCGGCGGGAAACACCATATATTTT. This codes for CASSLQGAAGNTIYF. Based on the CDR3 plus reference TRBV5-1 and TRBJ1-3, the full variable domain is KAGVTQTPRYLIKTRGQQVTLSCSPISGHRSVSWYQQTPGQGLQFLFEYFSETQRNKGNFPGRFSGRQFSNSRSEMNVSTLELGDSALYLCASSLQGAAGNTIYFGEGSWLTVV.

The chain uses TRBV5-4 and TRBJ1-1; weak D call: TRBD1 (5 bases). The V end lost 1 base, the J end lost 11 bases, and 21 bases lay between the germline ends. The germline CDR1 and CDR2 sequences are SGHNT and YYREEE (reference sequence). There are 15 residues in the CDR3. In nucleotides, the CDR3 is TGTGCCAGCAGCTTGAGGGCCCAGGGTGGCGAAGAGGCTTTCTTT. This encodes CASSLRAQGGEEAFF.

J is TRBJ2-1 and V is TRBV5-4; TRBD2 agrees at 10 bases. CDR1 is SGHNT and CDR2 is YYREEE in the germline V gene (reference sequence). Trimming took 0 bases from V and 9 from J; bases not matched to a gene: 9. The CDR3 extends over 16 amino acids. DNA for the CDR3: TGTGCCAGCAGCTTGGCCCCTCTAGCGGGAGCGGGTGAGCAGTTCTTC. The encoded protein is CASSLAPLAGAGEQFF.

CDR3 amino acids: CASSPRDSHGYTF. For the CDR3, the DNA is TGTGCCAGCTCACCTAGGGACAGCCATGGCTACACCTTC. The J gene is TRBJ1-2, the V gene TRBV18, with 7 bases identical to TRBD1. V lost 3 bases and J lost 6; bases outside the gene matches: 4. This CDR3 is 13 amino acids long. Looked up from germline, CDR1 is KGHSH and CDR2 is LQKENI.

This sequence joins TRBV5-1 and TRBJ1-3, with no clear D. With 4 bases removed from V and 1 base from J, the gap between germline ends came to 9 bases. CDR1 is SGHRS, CDR2 YFSETQ, per germline. The length of the CDR3 is 14 residues. CDR3 DNA sequence: TGCGCCAGCAGCCTAGTCGGGTCTGGAAACACCATATATTTT. This gives the protein CASSLVGSGNTIYF.

The chain couples TRBV14 to TRBJ2-7, with D possibly being TRBD2 (7 bases). Germline lookup yields CDR1 SGHDN and CDR2 FVKESK. The CDR3 extends over 17 amino acids. V was pared by 4 bases and J by 5 bases, with 24 bases between. CDR3 DNA sequence: TGTGCCAGCAGCCCCTCTATTTGGGGGGGGCTTCAGGACGAGCAGTACTTC. It is translated as CASSPSIWGGLQDEQYF.

The genes are TRBV30 and TRBJ1-2, with 8 bases that match TRBD1. Per the germline V gene, CDR1 is GTSNPN and CDR2 is SVGIG (reference sequence). The CDR3 has 14 residues. The V segment lost 2 bases and the J segment 3 bases; nucleotides outside the gene matches: 5. The CDR3 is CAWSTGQGDYGYTF. The CDR3 nucleotides read TGTGCCTGGAGTACCGGACAGGGAGACTATGGCTACACCTTC. Looking up the rest from reference TRBV30 and TRBJ1-2 gives the full variable domain: SQTIHQWPATLVQPVGSPLSLECTVEGTSNPNLYWYRQAAGRGLQLLFYSVGIGQISSEVPQNLSASRPQDRQFILSSKKLLLSDSGFYLCAWSTGQGDYGYTFGSGTRLTVV.

This rearrangement joins TRBV6-1 to TRBJ2-7; perhaps TRBD2 as D (5 bases). V was trimmed by 3 bases and J by 3 bases, leaving 6 bases between them. Germline loops: CDR1 MNHNS, CDR2 SASEGT. This CDR3 has 12 residues. The DNA of the CDR3 is TGTGCCAGCAGTGACGGGGACTACGAGCAGTACTTC. This translates into CASSDGDYEQYF.

This clone came up once. This sequence joins TRBV30 and TRBJ2-3; perhaps TRBD1 as D (5 bases). The CDR3 sequence is 15 residues long. CDR1 and CDR2 from the germline V gene are GTSNPN and SVGIG (reference sequence). V gave up 4 bases and J gave up 2 bases, with 16 bases separating them. The CDR3 spells CAWTPSTDDTDTQYF. The DNA of the CDR3 is TGTGCCTGGACCCCGTCGACAGACGACACAGATACGCAGTATTTT.

The chain employs TRBV5-8 and TRBJ1-5, with 7 nucleotides matching TRBD1. The CDR3 loop spans 15 amino acids. The germline V gene encodes CDR1 SGHTS and CDR2 YDEGEE. V lost 3 bases, J lost 6 bases, and 9 bases stayed unmatched. CDR3 sequence reads: CASSSDHRGRQPQHF. In nucleotides, the CDR3 is TGTGCCAGCAGCTCGGACCACAGGGGCCGTCAGCCCCAGCATTTT.

The V gene is TRBV7-6, the J gene TRBJ2-2; maybe TRBD2 (6 bases). This CDR3 is 16 amino acids long. V lost 1 base, J lost 0 bases, and 9 bases lay in between. Germline lookup yields CDR1 SGHVS and CDR2 FNYEAQ. The CDR3 is CASSLGTIANTGELFF. In DNA, the CDR3 is TGTGCCAGCAGCTTAGGGACTATCGCGAACACCGGGGAGCTGTTTTTT.

J is TRBJ2-5 and V is TRBV9; a weak D match, TRBD2 (5 bases). V lost 0 bases and J 4 bases, leaving 16 bases between the germline ends. CDR3 length equals 16 residues. In germline, CDR1 is SGDLS, CDR2 YYNGEE. The CDR3 DNA reads as TGTGCCAGCAGCGTAGTTGGCACGGTAGGAGGAGAGACCCAGTACTTC. Amino acid sequence: CASSVVGTVGGETQYF.

This chain links TRBV2 with TRBJ1-1; D possibly corresponds to TRBD1 (5 bases). This CDR3 has 13 residues. Germline V CDR1 and CDR2: SNHLY, FYNNEI. V was cut by 5 bases and J by 0 bases, with 7 bases left in between. The CDR3 loop reads CASSQGMNTEAFF. The CDR3, as DNA: TGTGCCAGCAGTCAGGGTATGAACACTGAAGCTTTCTTT.

The chain couples TRBV5-4 to TRBJ2-5; 8 nucleotides agree with TRBD1. Germline V gives CDR1 SGHNT, CDR2 YYREEE (reference sequence). The CDR3 runs to 14 residues. The trim removed 3 bases at V and 5 bases at J, leaving 6 bases unmatched. Here the CDR3 DNA reads TGTGCCAGCAGCTCCGGGACAGGCTTCGAGACCCAGTACTTC. Protein: CASSSGTGFETQYF.

This clone was observed once. The chain has TRBV9 and TRBJ1-5; D call uncertain. The CDR3 is made up of 14 amino acids. CDR1 and CDR2 (germline): SGDLS, YYNGEE. The ends were cut back, 0 bases at V and 5 bases at J, with 9 bases in the middle. DNA for the CDR3: TGTGCCAGCAGCGTAGCTTCGAGGGATCAGCCCCAGCATTTT. Encoded protein: CASSVASRDQPQHF.

V is TRBV4-3 and J is TRBJ1-1, with D perhaps TRBD1 (5 bases). V gave up 2 bases and J gave up 7 bases, with 14 bases separating them. The germline CDR1 and CDR2 sequences are LGHNA and YSLEER. The CDR3 sequence is 14 residues long. This CDR3 is CASSQFGTGDEAFF. For the CDR3, the DNA is TGCGCCAGCAGCCAATTCGGGACTGGGGATGAAGCTTTCTTT.

This sequence joins TRBV28 and TRBJ1-2; D may be TRBD1 (5 bases). CDR1 is MDHEN, CDR2 SYDVKM, per germline. The length of the CDR3 is 18 residues. The V and J ends lost 1 base and 1 base respectively, with 19 bases between them. The CDR3 region has the DNA TGTGCCAGCAGTTTATCCGTAACCTTGGGGCCCCTTAACTATGGCTACACCTTC. Translation gives CASSLSVTLGPLNYGYTF.

The chain has TRBV10-3 and TRBJ2-2; 8 bases align to TRBD2. V was clipped by 6 bases and J by 5 bases; unmatched bases: 2. Germline-derived CDR1 and CDR2 are ENHRY and SYGVKD. The CDR3 sequence is 13 residues long. The CDR3 DNA reads TGTGCCATCAGAGGCGGGAGGACCGGGGAGCTGTTTTTT. Amino acid sequence: CAIRGGRTGELFF.

V usage is TRBV7-3 and J usage is TRBJ2-3, with D possibly being TRBD2 (6 bases). The CDR3 consists of 15 residues. V was cut by 6 bases and J by 0 bases, with 13 bases left in between. Germline values: CDR1 SGHTA, CDR2 FQGTGA. The CDR3 protein is CASRDGRTSTDTQYF. CDR3 DNA sequence: TGTGCCAGCAGGGACGGGAGAACTAGCACAGATACGCAGTATTTT.

The chain joins TRBV6-1 to TRBJ1-1; 8 bases match TRBD1. CDR1 is MNHNS and CDR2 is SASEGT in the germline V gene. The V gene end was trimmed by 5 bases and the J gene end by 5 bases; junction bases not matched to a gene: 4. The CDR3 length is 13 residues. CDR3 sequence: CASSLTGETEAFF. The CDR3 DNA is TGTGCCAGCAGTCTGACAGGGGAGACTGAAGCTTTCTTT.

This clone was picked up a small number of times. The gene calls are TRBV2 and TRBJ2-1; 7 nucleotides match TRBD1. Germline lookup yields CDR1 SNHLY and CDR2 FYNNEI. This CDR3 is 15 amino acids long. After removal of 4 bases from V and 0 bases from J, the junction contained 3 bases not matched to a gene. Here the CDR3 reads CASSADRASYNEQFF. DNA of the CDR3: TGTGCCAGCAGTGCAGACAGGGCCTCCTACAATGAGCAGTTCTTC.

The chain combines TRBV5-8 with TRBJ1-5, with a tentative D call TRBD1 (5 bases). Trimming cost V 1 base and J 6 bases, with 14 bases left between them. The germline CDR1 and CDR2 sequences are SGHTS and YDEGEE. The CDR3 runs 15 residues. CDR3 in amino acids: CASSLRRERGQPQHF. In DNA, the CDR3 is TGTGCCAGCAGCTTGCGGCGGGAGAGGGGTCAGCCCCAGCATTTT.

V usage is TRBV25-1 and J usage is TRBJ2-1; 7 bases map to TRBD2. The germline V gene encodes CDR1 MGHDK and CDR2 SYGVNS. The CDR3 loop spans 14 amino acids. V lost 7 bases and J lost 3; bases outside the gene matches: 6. As DNA, the CDR3 is TGTGCCAGCACCGGGGAGGGATTCTACAATGAGCAGTTCTTC. This codes for CASTGEGFYNEQFF.

This clone was seen ten or more times. CDR3 amino acids: CASSQDFAYTNTGELFF. The DNA of the CDR3 is TGCGCCAGCAGCCAAGATTTCGCCTATACGAACACCGGGGAGCTGTTTTTT. The V call is TRBV4-3, the J call TRBJ2-2; no firm D call. Germline values: CDR1 LGHNA, CDR2 YSLEER. The CDR3 is 17 residues long. The V end was cut by 0 bases, the J end by 0 bases, with 11 bases between.

This clone showed up just a few times. The chain couples TRBV7-9 to TRBJ2-1; maybe TRBD2 (6 bases). CDR1 and CDR2 (germline): SEHNR, FQNEAQ (reference sequence). V was cut by 0 bases and J by 9 bases, with 12 bases left in between. This CDR3 spans 14 amino acids. The CDR3 loop is CASSLAAGSLEQFF. The CDR3 coding sequence is TGTGCCAGCAGCTTAGCGGCGGGGAGCCTTGAGCAGTTCTTC.